The present T cell receptor beta chain was sequenced within a study of blood T cell repertoires in COVID-19 (dated by TCRdb to the early 2020s). With regard to the full study: Samples from collaborators originated in the United States, Italy and Spain and spanned both the acute and convalescent phases of COVID-19. The material from the prospective study consisted of cDNA or gDNA derived from T cells, B-cell-depleted T cells, or PBMCs. Subjects who had been exposed to COVID-19, were actively infected with it, or had recovered from it provided the deeply sampled blood TCRbeta repertoires that made up the dataset. The repertoires were released in a freely available public database meant as a resource for research on the immune response to SARS-CoV-2. Samples were obtained from the ongoing ImmuneRACE study (first 160 participants) and from about 1,300 subjects provided by 6 global collaborators. Nearly every sample came with metadata listing a de-identified subject ID, COVID-19 status, age in years and sex. HLA class I and class II types, where available, came from metadata supplied by the sample provider rather than from assay-based typing. Paper-wide results and their limitations: The amount of clinical and demographic metadata varied by source and participant and was provided uncurated.

TCRbeta CDR3 regions were amplified from genomic DNA by means of the immunoSEQ Assay, a bias-controlled multiplex PCR. Per the authors' processing: Nucleated cell counts per sample were estimated from amplification of reference gene primers within the assay. To quantify the absolute abundance of each unique TCRbeta CDR3 rearrangement, sequence reads were collapsed and filtered. For each sample, productive Simpson clonality was calculated as the square root of Simpson's diversity index over productive rearrangements. In its TCRdb copy, this immuneACCESS table keeps in-frame sequences only and misses some clones. Where compared with another copy, unresolved V genes explain less than half of these, and the others have no known cause. The V and J calls and clone size come from that table; D and trimming were worked out from the DNA. The sample contains a few hundred thousand clones, roughly nine tenths of them found a single time. The ten most abundant clones make up 2.9% of the sample.

One collaborating source in Seattle enrolled patients while the patients were actively infected and followed the patients over time throughout the course of disease. Each collaborating institution followed its own protocols to collect whole blood in K2EDTA tubes. For TCRbeta analysis, collaborator samples were shipped as frozen whole blood, as isolated PBMCs, or as DNA extracted from either sample type. CDR1 MNHNS and CDR2 SASEGT were looked up in the germline V gene. The CDR3, cysteine through phenylalanine, is 16 amino acids long. The DNA shown is the 48-base CDR3, in frame from base 1. V drops 0 bases and J drops 0 bases, leaving 9 bases in between. As for this clone: There is no known antigen for this receptor. One base away there is no much larger clone; base qualities are not given.

The sample was peripheral blood. The rearranged segments are TRBV6-1 and TRBJ2-1; a confident D gene designation cannot be given. The sequence derives from a woman aged 30 to 39 with COVID-19, enrolled during active disease. The base sequence is TGTGCCAGCAGTGAAGCGGGCTCCAGCTCCTACAATGAGCAGTTCTTC. Translated, this is CASSEAGSSSYNEQFF.